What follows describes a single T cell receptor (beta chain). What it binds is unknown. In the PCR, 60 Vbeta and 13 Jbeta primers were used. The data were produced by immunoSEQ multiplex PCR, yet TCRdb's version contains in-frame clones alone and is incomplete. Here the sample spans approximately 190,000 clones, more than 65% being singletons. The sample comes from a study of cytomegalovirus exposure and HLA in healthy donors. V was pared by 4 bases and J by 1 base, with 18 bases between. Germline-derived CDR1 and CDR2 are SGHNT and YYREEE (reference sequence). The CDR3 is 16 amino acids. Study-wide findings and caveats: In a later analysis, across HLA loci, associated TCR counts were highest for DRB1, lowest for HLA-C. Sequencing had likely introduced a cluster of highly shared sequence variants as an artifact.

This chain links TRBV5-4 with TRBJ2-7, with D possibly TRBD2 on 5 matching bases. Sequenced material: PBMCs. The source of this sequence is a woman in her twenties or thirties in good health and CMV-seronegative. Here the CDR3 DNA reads TGTGCCAGCAGCCCGCCCGGGATTTCTCCATCCTACGAGCAGTACTTC. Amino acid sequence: CASSPPGISPSYEQYF.